One TCR beta chain is described in this entry. This clonotype was seen at least ten times. The clone's antigen remains unknown. No much larger clone is present one base from it, and per-base qualities are unavailable. The record originates from a study of tumor-infiltrating lymphocytes in primary liver carcinoma (dated by TCRdb to 2016 to 2017). About the full investigation: Four to six patients with histopathologically diagnosed primary liver carcinoma underwent surgical resection in China between November 2015 and March 2016. Each sample produced about 3.5 to 7.13 million productive TCRbeta reads, and read depth showed no significant difference between tissue types. Repertoires from technical replicates were highly reproducible, with mean shared-clone rates about 0.9 and correlation coefficients above 0.98. The five patients had tumors of stage T1-T3 N0M0, with maximum diameters ranging from about 4 to 11 cm. Hepatocellular carcinoma (four) or combined HCC and intrahepatic cholangiocarcinoma (one) was present in the five patients, who were three men and two women aged 30 to 69 years. Across five regions of each liver tumor, along with adjacent normal tissue and blood, the study brought together TCRbeta repertoire sequencing, expression microarrays and whole-exome sequencing. A total of 35 specimens from 5 patients underwent TCRbeta repertoire sequencing, comprising 25 or so tumor regions, 5 adjacent noncancerous liver tissues and 5 peripheral blood samples. The investigation overall reported the following: Only the TCR beta chain was sequenced, which likely underestimates true repertoire diversity because unpaired alpha chains were not captured. The top 250 clones made up a significantly larger repertoire fraction in tumors than in blood (p = 0.039). Bulk unsorted samples precluded comparing CD4+ and CD8+ T cell repertoires. With just four to six patients in the study, the authors point out that the findings should be validated in a larger study. Consistent with antigen-driven expansion, pairs of tumor regions showed higher repertoire overlap (mean around 35%) than either tumor-adjacent pairs (approximately 17%) or tumor-blood pairs (about 15%).

Starting from 500 to 650 ng total RNA, TCRbeta-specific cDNA was produced by reverse transcription with a constant-region primer and ProtoScript II reverse transcriptase. TCRbeta libraries were built with three nested multiplex PCR rounds, a slightly modified ARM-PCR procedure. Sample barcodes and Illumina adapters were added in a final 25-cycle PCR with Deep VentR polymerase. Before sequencing, amplicons of 200-500 bp were gel-purified using a QIAquick gel extraction kit. An Illumina HiSeq 2500 was used to sequence the TCRbeta amplicons with 250-bp paired-end reads. Under the source paper's analysis protocol: Reads were quality-trimmed with Trimmomatic v0.33, and paired reads were merged with FLASH v1.2.11 to recover full CDR3 sequences. V, D and J germline segments were assigned to the rearranged TCRbeta sequences by MiGEC v1.2.1b. Clonotype statistics and Shannon-Wiener diversity indices were computed with VDJtools v1.0.0. To reduce sampling bias, subsequent analyses other than the diversity analysis used only the 250 most abundant clonotypes in each sample. The public reads were run again by TCRdb, first through fastp at Q25 and then through MiXCR, and only productive beta chains were kept. Each entry merges the rows of one CDR3 protein and shows their most common DNA and genes. The V and J calls, along with clone size, are taken from TCRdb and not from the paper's own processing. The sample records 330,000 or so distinct CDR3 sequences, approximately 64% of which are singletons. The biggest ten clones account for 6.5% of the sample.

Blood RNA was extracted from unsorted whole blood with TRIzol reagent; germline DNA came from the DNeasy Blood & Tissue kit. Chronic HBV infection was present in the patients, and the patients were treatment-naive at sampling. Before surgery, 3.5 to 4 milliliters of peripheral blood were drawn into K2EDTA tubes. The sequence derives from a middle-aged man with primary liver carcinoma and hepatitis B virus infection. The sequenced sample consisted of peripheral blood.

The CDR3 corresponds to CASSEEGGEQYF. The DNA reads as follows: TGTGCCAGCAGTGAAGAGGGAGGGGAGCAGTACTTC. The sequence is built from TRBV6-1 and TRBJ2-7, with 7 bases in between that match TRBD2. The CDR3, cysteine through phenylalanine, is 12 amino acids long. Only the CDR3 part of the read is kept: 36 bases, read in frame from the first base. V is pruned by 1 base and J by 7 bases, leaving 1 base of the junction without a gene match. According to the germline V gene, CDR1 reads MNHNS and CDR2 reads SASEGT.